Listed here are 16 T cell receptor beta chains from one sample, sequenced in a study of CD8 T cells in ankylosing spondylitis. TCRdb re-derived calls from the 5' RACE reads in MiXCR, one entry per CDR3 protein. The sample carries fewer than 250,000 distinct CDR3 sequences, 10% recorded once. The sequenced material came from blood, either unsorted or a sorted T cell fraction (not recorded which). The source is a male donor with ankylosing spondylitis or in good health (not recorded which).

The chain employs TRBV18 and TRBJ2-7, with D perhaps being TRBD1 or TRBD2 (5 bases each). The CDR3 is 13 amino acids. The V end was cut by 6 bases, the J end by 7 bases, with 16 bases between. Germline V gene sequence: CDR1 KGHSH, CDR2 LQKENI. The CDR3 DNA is TGTGCCAGCTCCGCATCCAGGGAGTTGGAGCAGTACTTC. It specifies CASSASRELEQYF.

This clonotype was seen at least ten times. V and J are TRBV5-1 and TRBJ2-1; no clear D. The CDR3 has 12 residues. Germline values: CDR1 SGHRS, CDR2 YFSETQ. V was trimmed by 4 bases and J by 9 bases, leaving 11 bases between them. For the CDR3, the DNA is TGCGCCAGCAGCAGCTACGTGCGTGAGCAGTTCTTC. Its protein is CASSSYVREQFF. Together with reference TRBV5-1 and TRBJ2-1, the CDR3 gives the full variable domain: KAGVTQTPRYLIKTRGQQVTLSCSPISGHRSVSWYQQTPGQGLQFLFEYFSETQRNKGNFPGRFSGRQFSNSRSEMNVSTLELGDSALYLCASSSYVREQFFGPGTRLTVL.

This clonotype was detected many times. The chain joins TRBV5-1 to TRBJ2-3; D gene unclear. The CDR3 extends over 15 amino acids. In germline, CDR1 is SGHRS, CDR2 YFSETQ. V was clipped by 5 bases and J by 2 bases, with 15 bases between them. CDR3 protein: CASRSQPITTDTQYF. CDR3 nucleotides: TGCGCCAGCAGAAGTCAGCCGATTACCACAGATACGCAGTATTTT.

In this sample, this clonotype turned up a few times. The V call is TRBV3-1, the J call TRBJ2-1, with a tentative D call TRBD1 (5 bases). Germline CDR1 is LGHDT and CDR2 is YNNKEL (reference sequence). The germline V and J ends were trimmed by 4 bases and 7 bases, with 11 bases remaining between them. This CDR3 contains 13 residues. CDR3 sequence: CASSRPTGNEQFF. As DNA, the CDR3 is TGTGCCAGCAGCCGACCCACAGGAAATGAGCAGTTCTTC.

The CDR3 loop is CASSQGQGNDEQYF. The CDR3 DNA reads as TGTGCCAGCAGCCAGGGACAGGGGAACGACGAGCAGTACTTC. This chain uses TRBV7-7 with TRBJ2-7; 10 bases line up with TRBD1. V shed 5 bases, J shed 5 bases, and the junction held 6 bases outside the gene matches. The CDR3 consists of 14 residues. Germline lookup yields CDR1 SSHAT and CDR2 FNYEAQ (reference sequence).

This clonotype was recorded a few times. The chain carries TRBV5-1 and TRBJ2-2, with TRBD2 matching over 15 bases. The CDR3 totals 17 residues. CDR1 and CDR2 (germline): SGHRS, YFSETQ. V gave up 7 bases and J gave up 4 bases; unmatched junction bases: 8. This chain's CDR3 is CASSGLAGGLGTGELFF. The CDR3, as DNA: TGCGCCAGCTCCGGACTAGCGGGAGGGTTGGGCACCGGGGAGCTGTTTTTT. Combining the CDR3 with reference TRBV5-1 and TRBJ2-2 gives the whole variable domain KAGVTQTPRYLIKTRGQQVTLSCSPISGHRSVSWYQQTPGQGLQFLFEYFSETQRNKGNFPGRFSGRQFSNSRSEMNVSTLELGDSALYLCASSGLAGGLGTGELFFGEGSRLTVL.

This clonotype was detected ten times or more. CDR3 protein: CASSLPTSGHRIQETQYF. The DNA of the CDR3 is TGTGCCAGCAGCTTACCCACTAGCGGGCACAGAATTCAAGAGACCCAGTACTTC. The rearrangement joins TRBV5-6 to TRBJ2-5; TRBD2 matches 9 bases. The junction had 13 bases not matched to a gene; V was cut back by 2 bases and J by 2 bases. Germline assignment: CDR1 SGHDT and CDR2 YYEEEE. The CDR3 sequence is 18 residues long.

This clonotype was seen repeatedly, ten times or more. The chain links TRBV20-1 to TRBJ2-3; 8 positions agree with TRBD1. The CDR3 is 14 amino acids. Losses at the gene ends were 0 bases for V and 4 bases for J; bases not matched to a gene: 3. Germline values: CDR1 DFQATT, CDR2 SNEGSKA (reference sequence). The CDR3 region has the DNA TGCAGTGCTAGAGATTGGACAGGGCCAGATACGCAGTATTTT. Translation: CSARDWTGPDTQYF.

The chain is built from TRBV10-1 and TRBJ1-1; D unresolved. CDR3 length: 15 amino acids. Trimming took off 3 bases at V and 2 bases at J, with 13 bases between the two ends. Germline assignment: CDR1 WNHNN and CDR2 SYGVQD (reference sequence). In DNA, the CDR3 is TGCGCCAGCAGTGACCCCGGGCAGGCCAACACTGAAGCTTTCTTT. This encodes CASSDPGQANTEAFF.

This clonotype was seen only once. The CDR3 loop reads CASSPGTGEDYEQYF. The CDR3 DNA is TGTGCCAGCTCACCCGGGACAGGGGAAGACTACGAGCAGTACTTC. The chain is built from TRBV18 and TRBJ2-7, with 10 bases matching TRBD1. The CDR3 is 15 residues long. CDR1 is KGHSH, CDR2 LQKENI, per germline. Trimming took 3 bases from V and 3 from J; bases not matched to a gene: 5.

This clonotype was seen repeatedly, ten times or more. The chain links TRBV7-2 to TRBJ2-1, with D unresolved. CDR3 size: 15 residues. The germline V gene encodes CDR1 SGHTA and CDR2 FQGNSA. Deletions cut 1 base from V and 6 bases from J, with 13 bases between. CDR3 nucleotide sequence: TGTGCCAGCAGCTTAGAAGGCCAGGCGCCCAATGAGCAGTTCTTC. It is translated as CASSLEGQAPNEQFF.

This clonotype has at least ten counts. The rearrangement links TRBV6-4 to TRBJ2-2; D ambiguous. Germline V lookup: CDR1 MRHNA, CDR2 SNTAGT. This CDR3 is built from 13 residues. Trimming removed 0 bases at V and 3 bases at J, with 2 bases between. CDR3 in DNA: TGTGCCAGCAGTGACTCGGACACCGGGGAGCTGTTTTTT. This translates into CASSDSDTGELFF.

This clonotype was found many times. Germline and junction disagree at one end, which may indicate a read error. CDR3 bases: TGCAGTGCTGGTCGACTAGCAAGCCAAGAGCCCCAGTACTTC. Amino acid sequence: CSAGRLASQEPQYF. The V gene is TRBV20-1, the J gene TRBJ2-5; 7 bases align to TRBD2. Per germline, CDR1 DFQATT and CDR2 SNEGSKA (reference sequence). CDR3 size: 14 residues.

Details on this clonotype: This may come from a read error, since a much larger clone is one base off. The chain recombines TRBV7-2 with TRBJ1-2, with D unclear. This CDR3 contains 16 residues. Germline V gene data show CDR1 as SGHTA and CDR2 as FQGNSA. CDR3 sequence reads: CANSLVGLGGIGGYTF. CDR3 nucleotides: TGTGCCAACAGCTTAGTGGGCTTAGGAGGGATTGGCGGCTACACCTTC. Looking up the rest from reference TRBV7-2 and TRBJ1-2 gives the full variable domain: GAGVSQSPSNKVTEKGKDVELRCDPISGHTALYWYRQSLGQGLEFLIYFQGNSAPDKSGLPSDRFSAERTGGSVSTLTIQRTQQEDSAVYLCANSLVGLGGIGGYTFGSGTRLTVV.

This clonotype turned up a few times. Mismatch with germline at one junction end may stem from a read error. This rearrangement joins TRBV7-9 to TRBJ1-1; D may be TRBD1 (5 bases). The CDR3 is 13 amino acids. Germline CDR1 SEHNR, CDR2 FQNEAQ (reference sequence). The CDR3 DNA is TGTGCCAGCAGCCTACCAGGGAACGCTGAAGCTTTCTTT. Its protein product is CASSLPGNAEAFF.

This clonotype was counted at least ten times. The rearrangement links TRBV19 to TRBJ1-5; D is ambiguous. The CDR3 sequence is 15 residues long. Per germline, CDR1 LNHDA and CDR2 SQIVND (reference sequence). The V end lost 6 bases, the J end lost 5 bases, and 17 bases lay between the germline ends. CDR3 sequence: CASRLREDGDQPQHF. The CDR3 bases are TGTGCCAGTAGACTACGAGAAGACGGTGATCAGCCCCAGCATTTT.